This T cell receptor beta chain was observed in a study of CD8+CD57+ T cells in acquired aplastic anemia. Study information: When averaged, DNA from sorted CD4+ and CD8+ cells came to 3 to 4 ug.

Flow cytometry had shown expanded CD8+CD57+ cells in the patients chosen for sequencing. No therapy was given to patients before blood sampling. Both TCR beta VDJ combination and CDR3 sequence profiling were carried out. Genomic DNA was the template for this profiling. TCRdb recomputed calls from the reads with MiXCR, one row per CDR3 protein. The sample has some 170,000 distinct CDR3 sequences, 70% to 75% seen once. Study outcomes and limitations: Both patients and controls carried the same twenty-nine CD8+ CDR3 sequences.

The V and J ends lost 1 base and 3 bases respectively, with 3 bases between them. This CDR3 spans 11 amino acids. The V gene's germline CDR1 is DFQATT and CDR2 SNEGSKA (reference sequence). About this clonotype itself: What it recognizes is unknown.

This sequence originates from a human donor with aplastic anemia. The sample consisted of sorted CD4+, CD8+, or CD8+CD57+ T cells (not recorded which) from PBMCs. The chain links TRBV20-1 to TRBJ1-1; D unresolved. DNA for the CDR3: TGCAGTGCTAGAGGGTACACTGAAGCTTTCTTT. Encoded protein: CSARGYTEAFF.